A single sample is the source of the 9 T cell receptor beta chains below, sequenced in a study of T cell responses to AZD1222 COVID-19 vaccine. Sequencing used immunoSEQ multiplex PCR; TCRdb keeps in-frame clones, though not all of them. The sample yields more than 95,000 clones, just under 95% seen once. Sequencing used peripheral blood, obtained on day 0 of AZD1222 vaccination. The receptors were sampled from an adult in good health.

The chain is built from TRBV19 and TRBJ1-3; D remains unclear. Between the trimmed V and J ends, which lost 3 bases and 0 bases, there was a span of 9 bases. Germline V gene lookup returns CDR1 LNHDA and CDR2 SQIVND (reference sequence). The CDR3 has 15 amino acids. CDR3 sequence reads: CASSIAGNSGNTIYF. The CDR3, as DNA: TGTGCCAGTAGTATTGCGGGGAACTCTGGAAACACCATATATTTT.

The rearrangement uses TRBV7-9 and TRBJ2-7; perhaps TRBD1 as D (5 bases). The germline V gene has CDR1 SEHNR and CDR2 FQNEAQ (reference sequence). The V end was cut by 1 base, the J end by 1 base, with 17 bases between. This CDR3 contains 17 residues. In DNA, the CDR3 is TGTGCCAGCAGCTTAGAGCCTGCAGGGAAAAAGTCCTACGAGCAGTACTTC. It specifies CASSLEPAGKKSYEQYF.

The V call is TRBV19, the J call TRBJ2-4; 8 nucleotides line up with TRBD1. This CDR3 spans 15 amino acids. From germline, CDR1 is LNHDA and CDR2 SQIVND (reference sequence). Germline trimming cut 6 bases from V and 5 bases from J; bases unmatched to any gene: 9. The CDR3 coding sequence is TGTGCCAGTAGCCTGGACAGGGACGTTGAAAACATTCAGTACTTC. It yields the protein CASSLDRDVENIQYF. Based on the CDR3 plus reference TRBV19 and TRBJ2-4, the full variable domain is DGGITQSPKYLFRKEGQNVTLSCEQNLNHDAMYWYRQDPGQGLRLIYYSQIVNDFQKGDIAEGYSVSREKKESFPLTVTSAQKNPTAFYLCASSLDRDVENIQYFGAGTRLSVL.

The chain has TRBV18 and TRBJ2-3, with 9 positions matching TRBD2. Losses at the gene ends were 4 bases for V and 5 bases for J; bases not matched to a gene: 7. CDR3 length equals 15 residues. Germline V gives CDR1 KGHSH, CDR2 LQKENI. The CDR3 loop is CASSRREGQIDTQYF. CDR3 coding DNA: TGTGCCAGCTCACGGCGGGAGGGCCAGATAGATACGCAGTATTTT.

The table lists this clone with a few counts. The V gene is TRBV28, the J gene TRBJ1-2; 8 positions match TRBD1. This CDR3 has 17 residues. Germline values: CDR1 MDHEN, CDR2 SYDVKM. V dropped 2 bases and J dropped 8; count of bases not matched to a gene: 16. The CDR3 nucleotides read TGTGCCAGCAGTTTACTAAGGGGCGGCAGGGGGCCTGAAGGCTACACCTTC. It encodes CASSLLRGGRGPEGYTF.

V and J are TRBV19 and TRBJ2-1; TRBD2 aligns across 8 bases. Germline CDR1 LNHDA, CDR2 SQIVND (reference sequence). After removal of 9 bases from V and 2 bases from J, the junction contained 6 bases not matched to a gene. The CDR3 spans 14 residues. This CDR3 is CASTSGSTYNEQFF. The CDR3 coding sequence is TGTGCCAGCACCAGCGGGAGCACCTACAATGAGCAGTTCTTC.

The J gene is TRBJ1-6, the V gene TRBV10-3; D is unresolved. The CDR3 totals 13 residues. Germline assignment: CDR1 ENHRY and CDR2 SYGVKD. Between the trimmed V and J ends, which lost 0 bases and 7 bases, there was a span of 4 bases. The CDR3 protein is CAISESVNSPLHF. Here the CDR3 DNA reads TGTGCCATCAGTGAGTCGGTGAATTCACCCCTCCACTTT.

The gene calls are TRBV4-1 and TRBJ1-3; 8 bases are a match to TRBD1. The CDR3 has 14 amino acids. Germline CDR1 reads MGHRA; CDR2 reads YSYEKL. Trimming at V came to 3 bases and at J to 4 bases, leaving 2 bases not matched to a gene. The CDR3 loop is CASSQGQAGNTIYF. Written as DNA, the CDR3 is TGCGCCAGCAGCCAGGGACAGGCAGGAAACACCATATATTTT.

In its sample, this clone was seen once. In DNA form, the CDR3 reads TGTGCCAGCAGCCTAACTAGCGGCTCCTACAATGAGCAGTTCTTC. Its translation: CASSLTSGSYNEQFF. The chain has TRBV6-5 and TRBJ2-1; 8 bases are shared with TRBD2. CDR3 size: 15 residues. Germline CDR1 MNHEY, CDR2 SVGAGI. The trim removed 6 bases at V and 0 bases at J, leaving 4 bases unmatched.